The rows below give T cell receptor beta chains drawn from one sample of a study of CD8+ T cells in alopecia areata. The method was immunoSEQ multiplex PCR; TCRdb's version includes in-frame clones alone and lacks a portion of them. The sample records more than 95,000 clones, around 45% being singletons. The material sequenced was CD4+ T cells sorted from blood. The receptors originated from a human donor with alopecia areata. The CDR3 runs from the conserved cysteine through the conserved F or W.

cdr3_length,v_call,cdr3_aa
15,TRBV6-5,CASSYVRGRPGELFF
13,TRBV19,CASLGHVNTEAFF
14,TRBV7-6,CASSFGNRGYEQYF
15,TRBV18,CASSPRGTGMNEQYF
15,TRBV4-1,CASSHGLAGSYEQFF
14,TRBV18,CASSPFTGGGEQFF
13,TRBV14,CASSRTNTDTQYF
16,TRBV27,CASSLETTGVYNEQFF
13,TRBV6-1,CASSGHINQPQHF
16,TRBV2,CASSGRDRVANQPQHF
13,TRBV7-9,CAERGTLNTEAFF
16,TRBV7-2,CASSLASSGLRETQYF
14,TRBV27,CASSTLGGRETQYF
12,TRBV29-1,CSVDRGTGELFF
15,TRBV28,CASSRAGGPYNEQFF
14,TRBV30,CAWRTSAGLYGYTF
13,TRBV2,CASSERLGGEQYF
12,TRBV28,CASSSLGGGLYF
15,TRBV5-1,CASSLRTGGTDTQYF
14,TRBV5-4,CASSVQASNQPQHF
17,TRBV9,CASSALPGQGINSPLHF
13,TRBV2,CASSEGRPDTQYF
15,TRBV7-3,CASSLTPASTDTQYF
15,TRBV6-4,CASSDGLASTDTQYF
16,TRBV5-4,CASSPQGHGLNTEAFF
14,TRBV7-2,CASSFGAGTGELFF
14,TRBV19,CASSILGAQETQYF
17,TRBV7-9,CASSWPPQLTGDKTQYF
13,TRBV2,CASSVYRETEAFF
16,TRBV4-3,CASSQWGQGAGGELFF
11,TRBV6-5,CTSLASYEQYF
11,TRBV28,CASSAIYEQYF
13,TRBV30,CAWIGQSAPGYTF
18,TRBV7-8,CASSSSPTGGPSSYEQYF
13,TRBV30,CAWSRDINYGYTF
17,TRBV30,CAWSVPPAGTSTDTQYF
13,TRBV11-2,CASSPTGAETQYF
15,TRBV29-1,CSVVGTSGRAYEQYF
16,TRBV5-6,CASSRYHSGGYNEQFF
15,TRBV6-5,CASRRGLAGSNEQFF
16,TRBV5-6,CASSPPDRVNTGELFF
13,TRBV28,CASSRDRAGEQYF
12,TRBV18,CASSAGFDEQFF
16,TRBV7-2,CASSSNRGQGVHGYTF
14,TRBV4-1,CASSQVALRDGYTF
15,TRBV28,CASSDGGRAPYEQYF
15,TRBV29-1,CSVELGGAGTTEAFF
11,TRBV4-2,CASSLYNEQFF
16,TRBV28,CASPPNQDGIGPKAFF
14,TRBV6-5,CASTPGQFTDTQYF
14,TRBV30,CAWSKWGLSYEQYF
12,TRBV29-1,CSVGRNPYEQYF
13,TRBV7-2,CATAGFTTDTQYF
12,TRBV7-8,CASSVNVNEQFF
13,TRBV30,CAGKGLGNTEAFF
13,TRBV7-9,CANSLERTDTQYF
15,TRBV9,CASSAFGQGAYEQYF
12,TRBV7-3,CASSSTGAIQYF
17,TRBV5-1,CASSLEVGSSYNSPLHF
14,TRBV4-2,CASSQDSSYNEQFF